The source of this T cell receptor beta chain is a study of cytomegalovirus exposure and HLA in healthy donors. Broader study findings: Reportedly, diagnosis of cytomegalovirus status by the classifier showed high specificity and sensitivity.

Trimming shortened V by 2 bases and J by 1 base, and 16 bases separated the two germline ends. The CDR3 length is 17 residues. The germline CDR1 and CDR2 sequences are MNHNS and SASEGT. Sequencing used immunoSEQ multiplex PCR; TCRdb keeps in-frame clones, though not all of them. Here the sample spans around 230,000 clones, about 90% being singletons. This clone was seen just once. Its antigen remains unidentified. The origin of this receptor is a woman in her 30s in good health and CMV-seropositive. Sequencing was carried out using PBMCs. This chain joins TRBV6-1 and TRBJ2-3, with a weak D call TRBD1 (5 bases). Here the CDR3 reads CASSEPLKGRGTDTQYF. CDR3 in DNA: TGTGCCAGCAGTGAACCCCTAAAGGGCAGGGGCACAGATACGCAGTATTTT.